This TCR beta chain was profiled in a study of blood T cells in healthy people across ages. Study-level results: Per million T cells, TCR beta diversity dropped roughly linearly as age increased. A strong correlation was seen between TCR beta diversity and naive T cell percentage.

For this clonotype: The antigen is undetermined.

Alongside a J-beta primer mix, a sample-barcoded 5' primer served in a second PCR lasting about 7 to 11 cycles. Each CDR3 protein is one row after TCRdb ran MiXCR on the 5' RACE reads. The sample records fewer than 1,200,000 distinct CDR3 sequences, 20% to 25% being singletons. Total RNA extraction produced at least 5.5 micrograms (per sample) for the study. The CDR3 runs to 12 residues. The germline gives CDR1 SEHNR, CDR2 FQNEAQ (reference sequence). The V gene lost 8 bases and the J gene lost 2 bases, with 9 bases spanning the gap. These data also formed part of another study, on T cells of mothers and their children.

This chain uses TRBV7-9 with TRBJ1-1, with D hard to call. The material sequenced was blood. The receptor was isolated from a girl aged 2-10 years in good health. In nucleotides, the CDR3 is TGTGCCAGCCCAGAATTTAACACTGAAGCTTTCTTT. This codes for CASPEFNTEAFF.